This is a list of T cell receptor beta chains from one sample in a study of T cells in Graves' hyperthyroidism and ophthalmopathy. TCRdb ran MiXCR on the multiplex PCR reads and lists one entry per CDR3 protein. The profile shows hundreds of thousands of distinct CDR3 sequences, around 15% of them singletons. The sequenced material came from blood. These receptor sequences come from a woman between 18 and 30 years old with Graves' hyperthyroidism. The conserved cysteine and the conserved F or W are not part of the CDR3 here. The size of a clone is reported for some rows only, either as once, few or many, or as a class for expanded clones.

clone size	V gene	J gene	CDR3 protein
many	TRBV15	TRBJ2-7	ATSRDNSGSIEQY
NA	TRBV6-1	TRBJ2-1	ASSIRVSYNEQF
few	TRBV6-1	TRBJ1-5	ASSIDQGGSQPQH
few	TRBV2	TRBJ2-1	ASIAAWDHEQF
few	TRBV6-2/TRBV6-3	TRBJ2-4	ASSTFPLNIQY
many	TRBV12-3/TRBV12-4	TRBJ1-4	ASRTGDIWNEKLF
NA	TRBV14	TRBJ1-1	ASSQDRSTEAF
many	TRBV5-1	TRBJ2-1	ASSPRLAGEGNEQF
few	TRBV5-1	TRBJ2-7	ASSPGPGSVYEQY
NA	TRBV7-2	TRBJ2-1	ASSLLAGVYEQF
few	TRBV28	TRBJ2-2	ASTHWWGFTGELF
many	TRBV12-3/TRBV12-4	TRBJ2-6	ASTMGGAGANVLT
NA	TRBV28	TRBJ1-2	ASSLGWDGYT
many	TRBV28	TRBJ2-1	ASHLAGDNNEQF
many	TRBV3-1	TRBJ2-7	ASSPPSSGRYEQY
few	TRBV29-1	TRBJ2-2	SVVIRGYTGELF
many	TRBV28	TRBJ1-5	ASTWINQPQH
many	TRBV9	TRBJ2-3	ASSVGLAYTDTQY
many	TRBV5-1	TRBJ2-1	ASSLRGASGRRGYYEQF
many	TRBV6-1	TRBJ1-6	ASTTRVRGLRSPLH
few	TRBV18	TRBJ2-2	ASSVFRDRTGELF
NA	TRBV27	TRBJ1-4	ASSSLTGHNEKLF
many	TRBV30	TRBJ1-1	AWSVAGSGSTEAF
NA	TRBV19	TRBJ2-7	ASSIQSTSYEQY
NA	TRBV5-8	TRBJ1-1	ASSYAGNEAF
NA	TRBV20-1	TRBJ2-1	SARDPAGVADEQF
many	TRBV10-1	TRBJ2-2	ASSGTENTGELF
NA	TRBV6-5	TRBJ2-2	ASSYAQGYTGELF
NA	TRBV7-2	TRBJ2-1	ASSLGSAGGPVSSRRSYNEQF
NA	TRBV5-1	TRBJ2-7	ASSTDRTRSYEQY
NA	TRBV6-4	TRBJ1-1	ASIGRMNTEAF
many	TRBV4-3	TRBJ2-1	ASSQERLATEQF
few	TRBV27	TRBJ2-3	ASSLSPWWVAGGDTQY
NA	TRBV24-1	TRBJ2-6	ATSDFIAGANVLT
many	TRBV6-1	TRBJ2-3	ASSESLAGGQY
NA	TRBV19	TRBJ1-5	ASSFGAYNQPQH
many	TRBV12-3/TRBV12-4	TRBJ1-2	ASSFSGQGGYGYT
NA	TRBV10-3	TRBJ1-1	AISQGQVTEAF
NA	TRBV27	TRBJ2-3	ASSLSGGSDTDTQY
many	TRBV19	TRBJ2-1	ASSMRLAGGGNEQF
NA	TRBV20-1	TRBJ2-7	SATAGTGPYEQY